One sample yielded the 31 T cell receptor beta chains listed below, sequenced in a study of molecular identifiers for immune sequencing clone quantification. TCRdb reprocessed the PCR reads via MiXCR and lists one record per CDR3 protein. Among about 640,000 distinct CDR3 sequences listed, 15% to 20% were seen once. Sequencing used naive CD8+ T cells from blood, with Jurkat cell RNA spiked in. Subset given: FACS-sorted CD8+CD4-CCR7+CD45RA+ naive T cells. The origin of the receptors is a human donor in good health. Some libraries in this study had Jurkat cell RNA spiked in.

The J gene is TRBJ1-3, the V gene TRBV7-2; D is unresolved. CDR1 and CDR2 (germline): SGHTA, FQGNSA. The CDR3 has 15 amino acids. Trimming shortened V by 1 base and J by 0 bases, and 7 bases separated the two germline ends. The CDR3 nucleotides read TGTGCCAGCAGCTTAGGTGGGGACTCTGGAAACACCATATATTTT. Translating it yields CASSLGGDSGNTIYF. The full variable domain, its missing parts supplied by reference TRBV7-2 and TRBJ1-3, is GAGVSQSPSNKVTEKGKDVELRCDPISGHTALYWYRQSLGQGLEFLIYFQGNSAPDKSGLPSDRFSAERTGGSVSTLTIQRTQQEDSAVYLCASSLGGDSGNTIYFGEGSWLTVV.

This clonotype has ten or more counts. The rearrangement uses TRBV5-8 and TRBJ1-1; 7 bases agree with TRBD1. The CDR3 loop spans 13 amino acids. Germline loops: CDR1 SGHTS, CDR2 YDEGEE. Trimming cost V 3 bases and J 7 bases; bases outside gene matches: 6. CDR3 loop: CASSSKYRGEAFF. The CDR3, as DNA: TGTGCCAGCAGCTCCAAGTACAGGGGTGAAGCTTTCTTT.

V gene TRBV6-1 combines with J gene TRBJ2-3; possible D gene TRBD2, 6 bases. Germline-derived CDR1 and CDR2 are MNHNS and SASEGT. V shed 1 base and J shed 1 base, with 9 bases lying between them. This CDR3 is 15 amino acids long. In DNA form, the CDR3 reads TGTGCCAGCAGTGAAGTCCAGCGGGGCACAGATACGCAGTATTTT. Encoded protein: CASSEVQRGTDTQYF.

This clonotype was seen a few times. The CDR3 sequence: CSVTSGDWGTDTQYF. The CDR3, as DNA: TGCAGCGTTACCTCAGGGGATTGGGGCACAGATACGCAGTATTTT. V gene TRBV29-1 combines with J gene TRBJ2-3; D might be TRBD1 (6 bases). This CDR3 is built from 15 residues. V was pared by 5 bases and J by 1 base, with 16 bases between. From germline, CDR1 is SQVTM and CDR2 ANQGSEA.

Worth noting for this clonotype: Since a far larger clone is one base different, this is likely a read error. The conserved closing phenylalanine or tryptophan is absent in this CDR3, likely reflecting a read error. This chain connects TRBV7-9 to TRBJ2-5, with D maybe TRBD1 (6 bases). Trimming removed 3 bases at V and 2 bases at J, with 10 bases between. The CDR3 runs to 14 residues. In germline, CDR1 is SEHNR, CDR2 FQNEAQ (reference sequence). The CDR3 DNA reads as TGTGCCAGCAGCTTTTCAGGGGTTCAAGAGACCCAGTACCTC. Translating it yields CASSFSGVQETQYL.

This chain joins TRBV27 and TRBJ2-1, with 9 bases fitting TRBD1. The CDR3 runs 16 residues. The junction had 3 bases not matched to a gene; V was cut back by 2 bases and J by 1 base. From germline, CDR1 is MNHEY and CDR2 SMNVEV (reference sequence). The CDR3 here is CASSLRQGGSYNEQFF. In nucleotides, the CDR3 is TGTGCCAGCAGTTTACGACAGGGGGGGTCCTACAATGAGCAGTTCTTC.

Only a few counts were recorded for this clonotype. CDR3 bases: TGTGCCAGCAGCTTAACCAGGGGGCCCTACGAGCAGTACTTC. This codes for CASSLTRGPYEQYF. The chain uses TRBV7-3 and TRBJ2-7, with TRBD1 matching over 8 bases. V dropped 0 bases and J dropped 2; count of bases not matched to a gene: 0. Germline loops: CDR1 SGHTA, CDR2 FQGTGA. The CDR3 is 14 residues long.

This clonotype was observed at least ten times. The chain recombines TRBV16 with TRBJ1-1; D might be TRBD1 (5 bases). There are 15 residues in the CDR3. Looked up from germline, CDR1 is KGHSY and CDR2 is FQNENV. Trimming stripped 5 bases from V and 1 base from J, with 14 bases between. The CDR3: CASSDWTPSNTEAFF. The CDR3 DNA follows: TGTGCCAGCAGCGACTGGACACCGTCGAACACTGAAGCTTTCTTT.

This clonotype was counted ten times or more. The V gene is TRBV12-3 or TRBV12-4, the J gene TRBJ2-7; TRBD1 matches 9 bases. The CDR3 is made up of 15 amino acids. The ends lost 5 bases at V and 2 bases at J; junction bases unmatched: 7. The CDR3 DNA is TGTGCCAGCAGTCCAGACAGGGGGAACGCCTACGAGCAGTACTTC. This codes for CASSPDRGNAYEQYF.

This clonotype was detected only a few times. This chain links TRBV4-3 with TRBJ2-1; 9 bases are shared with TRBD2. The V segment lost 0 bases and the J segment 8 bases; nucleotides outside the gene matches: 14. CDR3 length: 18 amino acids. Germline V lookup: CDR1 LGHNA, CDR2 YSLEER. This CDR3 reads CASSQDPPSGLATDEQFF. In DNA, the CDR3 is TGCGCCAGCAGCCAAGATCCCCCGTCGGGACTAGCTACGGATGAGCAGTTCTTC.

Many counts were recorded for this clonotype. V and J are TRBV7-8 and TRBJ2-1, with no clear D. V gave up 3 bases and J gave up 0 bases, with 15 bases separating them. The CDR3 has 17 residues. CDR1 and CDR2 from the germline V gene are SGHVS and FQNEAQ. The CDR3 sequence: CASSFLGAKSSYNEQFF. CDR3 coding DNA: TGTGCCAGCAGCTTTCTTGGCGCGAAGAGCTCCTACAATGAGCAGTTCTTC. Based on the CDR3 plus reference TRBV7-8 and TRBJ2-1, the full variable domain is GAGVSQSPRYKVAKRGQDVALRCDPISGHVSLFWYQQALGQGPEFLTYFQNEAQLDKSGLPSDRFFAERPEGSVSTLKIQRTQQEDSAVYLCASSFLGAKSSYNEQFFGPGTRLTVL.

As to this clonotype: This may stem from a read error, because a much larger clone lies one nucleotide away. The chain has TRBV20-1 and TRBJ2-2; D tentatively fits TRBD1 or TRBD2 (5 bases each). Germline CDR1 and CDR2: DFQATT and SNEGSKA (reference sequence). The CDR3 covers 15 residues. This CDR3 is CSARDWGTNTRELFF. Written as DNA, the CDR3 is TGCAGTGCTAGAGATTGGGGGACGAACACCAGGGAGCTGTTTTTT.

V is TRBV11-2 and J is TRBJ2-7, with TRBD1 matching 7 bases. J gave up 4 bases and V 4 bases, and 7 bases lay outside the gene matches. The CDR3 runs 14 residues. Germline V CDR1 and CDR2: SGHAT, FQNNGV. CDR3 protein: CASSSLTGRYEQYF. The CDR3 nucleotides are TGTGCCAGCAGCTCACTGACAGGGCGATACGAGCAGTACTTC.

The chain links TRBV4-1 to TRBJ2-5, with 10 bases that match TRBD2. Germline CDR1 reads MGHRA; CDR2 reads YSYEKL. V was clipped by 0 bases and J by 1 base; unmatched bases: 8. CDR3 size: 18 residues. The CDR3 is CASSQELAGARFQETQYF. The CDR3 DNA reads TGCGCCAGCAGCCAAGAGCTAGCGGGAGCCCGCTTCCAAGAGACCCAGTACTTC.

CDR3 sequence reads: CASSQDRGRGQETQYF. In DNA, the CDR3 is TGCGCCAGCAGCCAAGATAGGGGCAGGGGGCAAGAGACCCAGTACTTC. The chain employs TRBV4-3 and TRBJ2-5; TRBD1 aligns across 7 bases. Germline V gives CDR1 LGHNA, CDR2 YSLEER. CDR3 length equals 16 residues. Trimming at V came to 0 bases and at J to 2 bases, leaving 6 bases not matched to a gene.

This clonotype showed up many times. The CDR3 DNA follows: TGCAGTGCTAAAAAAGGGGACAGACGCACAGATACGCAGTATTTT. It translates to CSAKKGDRRTDTQYF. J is TRBJ2-3 and V is TRBV20-1; 7 bases map to TRBD1. This CDR3 comprises 15 residues. Germline V CDR1 and CDR2: DFQATT, SNEGSKA (reference sequence). V lost 4 bases, J lost 1 base, and 8 bases stayed unmatched.

About this clonotype itself: A read error is possible here, since a much larger clone lies one base away. This chain joins TRBV27 and TRBJ1-6, with 8 positions matching TRBD1. Looked up from germline, CDR1 is MNHEY and CDR2 is SMNVEV (reference sequence). The CDR3 has 14 residues. The CDR3 DNA follows: TGTGCCAGCAGACTCACAGGGGGTAATTCATCCCTCCACTTT. This gives the protein CASRLTGGNSSLHF.

This clonotype appeared a few times. This may stem from a read error, because a much larger clone lies one nucleotide away. The rearrangement links TRBV12-3 or TRBV12-4 to TRBJ2-1, with D maybe TRBD2 (6 bases). The CDR3 totals 13 residues. Written as DNA, the CDR3 is TGTGCCACCGAAGGGACTTCCTACAATGAGCTGTTCTTC. Amino acids: CATEGTSYNELFF.

This clonotype was picked up many times. The chain carries TRBV2 and TRBJ2-7; D call uncertain. Trimming left V 5 bases short and J 0 bases short, with 14 bases between. Germline lookup yields CDR1 SNHLY and CDR2 FYNNEI. There are 15 residues in the CDR3. In nucleotides, the CDR3 is TGTGCCAGCAGTTCAGGCAGCTCTAGCTCCTACGAGCAGTACTTC. Translated, it gives CASSSGSSSSYEQYF.

This clonotype was detected ten times or more. V usage is TRBV4-1 and J usage is TRBJ1-2, with D perhaps TRBD1 (5 bases). Germline V gene lookup returns CDR1 MGHRA and CDR2 YSYEKL. This CDR3 has 15 residues. The V end lost 4 bases, the J end lost 4 bases, and 16 bases lay between the germline ends. For the CDR3, the DNA is TGCGCCAGCAGCCCTTTTATGACAGATGCCTATGGCTACACCTTC. Translating it yields CASSPFMTDAYGYTF.

This clonotype was observed many times. J is TRBJ2-7 and V is TRBV7-9; 9 bases agree with TRBD1. The germline V gene has CDR1 SEHNR and CDR2 FQNEAQ (reference sequence). The CDR3 has 15 residues. The ends lost 3 bases at V and 4 bases at J; junction bases unmatched: 7. The CDR3 spells CASSFRGTGPYEQYF. DNA of the CDR3: TGTGCCAGCAGCTTTCGTGGGACAGGGCCATACGAGCAGTACTTC.

This sequence joins TRBV3-1 and TRBJ2-1, with 10 nucleotides matching TRBD2. Germline-derived CDR1 and CDR2 are LGHDT and YNNKEL (reference sequence). J lost 3 bases, V lost 1 base, and 6 bases had no gene match. This CDR3 region has 17 residues. The CDR3 DNA reads as TGTGCCAGCAGCCAAGTATGGCTAGCGGGAGACTACAATGAGCAGTTCTTC. This encodes CASSQVWLAGDYNEQFF.

Remarks on this clonotype: The junction departs from germline at one end; a sequencing error may be responsible. The chain is built from TRBV24-1 and TRBJ2-3, with D perhaps TRBD2 (5 bases). Germline V gene sequence: CDR1 KGHDR, CDR2 SFDVKD. The CDR3 length is 12 residues. CDR3 amino acids: CATSDFRDTQYF. The DNA for the CDR3 is TGTGCCACCAGTGATTTCCGGGATACGCAGTACTTT.

The chain combines TRBV11-2 with TRBJ1-6; TRBD1 matches 8 bases. Germline V gene data show CDR1 as SGHAT and CDR2 as FQNNGV. This CDR3 spans 16 amino acids. V lost 0 bases to trimming and J lost 6 bases; unmatched junction nucleotides: 4. The CDR3 loop is CASSLDPGGPNSPLHF. The CDR3, as DNA: TGTGCCAGCAGCTTAGATCCAGGGGGCCCTAATTCACCCCTCCACTTT.

The rearrangement uses TRBV7-9 and TRBJ2-3, with TRBD1 matching 7 bases. In germline, CDR1 is SEHNR, CDR2 FQNEAQ (reference sequence). The CDR3 totals 16 residues. The V gene end was trimmed by 1 base and the J gene end by 4 bases; junction bases not matched to a gene: 8. For the CDR3, the DNA is TGTGCCAGCAGCTTAGGGGGGCAGGGGGTCCCAGATACGCAGTATTTT. Translation: CASSLGGQGVPDTQYF.

This clonotype was counted many times. The CDR3 region is CASSSGGHTEAFF. DNA of the CDR3: TGTGCCAGCAGCTCAGGGGGCCACACTGAAGCTTTCTTT. The chain couples TRBV3-1 to TRBJ1-1, with TRBD1 matching 8 bases. Germline V gene sequence: CDR1 LGHDT, CDR2 YNNKEL (reference sequence). This CDR3 region has 13 residues. The V and J ends lost 5 bases and 3 bases, in that order; junction bases with no gene match: 2.

The sample holds a few counts of this clonotype. The rearrangement joins TRBV4-3 to TRBJ2-7, with TRBD1 as a possible D gene (6 bases). CDR3 length: 15 residues. Trimming shortened V by 0 bases and J by 4 bases, and 13 bases separated the two germline ends. The germline CDR1 and CDR2 sequences are LGHNA and YSLEER. The CDR3, as DNA: TGCGCCAGCAGCCAAGATTCGAACAGGGCGTACGAGCAGTACTTC. This translates into CASSQDSNRAYEQYF.

This clonotype appeared many times. The genes are TRBV28 and TRBJ1-5; 11 bases line up with TRBD1. With 5 bases clipped from V and 7 bases from J, the junction kept 4 bases outside the gene matches. The CDR3 length is 14 residues. The germline CDR1 and CDR2 sequences are MDHEN and SYDVKM. The CDR3 reads CASSKGQGGQPQHF. The CDR3 coding sequence is TGTGCCAGCAGTAAGGGACAGGGGGGCCAGCCCCAGCATTTT.

Comment on this clonotype: A read error may be the cause here, since a much bigger clone is one base away. This rearrangement joins TRBV10-3 to TRBJ1-1; 9 bases line up with TRBD1. This CDR3 is built from 14 residues. Germline loops: CDR1 ENHRY, CDR2 SYGVKD. This CDR3 reads CAIRQGAPGTEALF. CDR3 DNA sequence: TGTGCCATCAGACAGGGGGCGCCGGGCACTGAAGCTTTGTTT.

The V gene is TRBV15, the J gene TRBJ2-7, with TRBD2 matching over 7 bases. This CDR3 region has 16 residues. Germline V CDR1 and CDR2: LNHNV, YYDKDF (reference sequence). The trim removed 0 bases at V and 4 bases at J, leaving 9 bases unmatched. As DNA, the CDR3 is TGTGCCACCAGCAGAGATCATTTGGGGGAGGGATACGAGCAGTACTTC. Its protein is CATSRDHLGEGYEQYF.

This clonotype came up many times. This chain connects TRBV6-2 or TRBV6-3 to TRBJ2-1, with TRBD2 matching 7 bases. The V gene end was trimmed by 2 bases and the J gene end by 4 bases; junction bases not matched to a gene: 5. Germline V CDR1 and CDR2: MNHEY, SVGEGT. The CDR3 extends over 15 amino acids. CDR3: CASSYTGGYYNEQFF. The CDR3 DNA reads as TGTGCCAGCAGTTACACCGGGGGGTATTACAATGAGCAGTTCTTC.